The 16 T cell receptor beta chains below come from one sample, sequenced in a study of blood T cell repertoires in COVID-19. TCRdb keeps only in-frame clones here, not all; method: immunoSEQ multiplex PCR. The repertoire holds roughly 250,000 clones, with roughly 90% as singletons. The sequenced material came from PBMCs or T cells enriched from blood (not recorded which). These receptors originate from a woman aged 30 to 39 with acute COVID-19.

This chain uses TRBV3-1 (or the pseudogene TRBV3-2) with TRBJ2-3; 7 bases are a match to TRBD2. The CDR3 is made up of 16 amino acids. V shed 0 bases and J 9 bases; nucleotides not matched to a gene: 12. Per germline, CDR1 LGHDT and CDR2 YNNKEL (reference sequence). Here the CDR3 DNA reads TGTGCCAGCAGCCAAGAGAAGGTTAGCGGGCTATACACGCAGTATTTT. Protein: CASSQEKVSGLYTQYF.

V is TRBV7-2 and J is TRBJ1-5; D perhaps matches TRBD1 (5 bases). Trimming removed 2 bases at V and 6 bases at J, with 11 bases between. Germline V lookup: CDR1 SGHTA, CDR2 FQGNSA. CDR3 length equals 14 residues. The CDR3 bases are TGTGCCAGCAGCTTACGCAGGGAGGGTCAGCCCCAGCATTTT. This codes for CASSLRREGQPQHF.

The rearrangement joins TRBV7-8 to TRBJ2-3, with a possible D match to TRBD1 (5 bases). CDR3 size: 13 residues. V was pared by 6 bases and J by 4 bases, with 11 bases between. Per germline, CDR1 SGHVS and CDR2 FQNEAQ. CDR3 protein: CASRFQGADTQYF. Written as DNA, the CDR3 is TGTGCCAGCAGATTTCAGGGTGCAGATACGCAGTATTTT.

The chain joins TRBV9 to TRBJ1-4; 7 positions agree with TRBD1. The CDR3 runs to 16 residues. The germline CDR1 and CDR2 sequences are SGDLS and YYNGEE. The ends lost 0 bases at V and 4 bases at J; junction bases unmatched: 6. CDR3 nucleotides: TGTGCCAGCAGCGTAGAGGGGGGACAGTATAATGAAAAACTGTTTTTT. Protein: CASSVEGGQYNEKLFF. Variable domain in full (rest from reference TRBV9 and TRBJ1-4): DSGVTQTPKHLITATGQRVTLRCSPRSGDLSVYWYQQSLDQGLQFLIQYYNGEERAKGNILERFSAQQFPDLHSELNLSSLELGDSALYFCASSVEGGQYNEKLFFGSGTQLSVL.

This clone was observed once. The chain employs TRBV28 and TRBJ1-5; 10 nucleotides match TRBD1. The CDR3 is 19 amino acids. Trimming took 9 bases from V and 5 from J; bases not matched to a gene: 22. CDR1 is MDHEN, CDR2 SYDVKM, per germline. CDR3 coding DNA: TGTGCCAGTCTTACGGCGAAGTGGGAGAGGGACAGGGGAGATCAGCCCCAGCATTTT. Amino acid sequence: CASLTAKWERDRGDQPQHF.

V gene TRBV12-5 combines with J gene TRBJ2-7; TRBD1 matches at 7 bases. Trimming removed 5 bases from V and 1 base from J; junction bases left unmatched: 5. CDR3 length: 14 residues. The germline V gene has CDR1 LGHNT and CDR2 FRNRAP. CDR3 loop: CASGTYRGSYEQYF. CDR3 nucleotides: TGTGCTAGTGGTACCTACAGGGGTTCCTACGAGCAGTACTTC.

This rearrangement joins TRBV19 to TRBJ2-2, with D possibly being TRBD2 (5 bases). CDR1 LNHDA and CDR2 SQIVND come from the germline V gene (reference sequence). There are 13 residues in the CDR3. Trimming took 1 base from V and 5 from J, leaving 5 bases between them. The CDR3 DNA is TGTGCCAGTAGTATAGGGACTACCGGGGAGCTGTTTTTT. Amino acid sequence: CASSIGTTGELFF.

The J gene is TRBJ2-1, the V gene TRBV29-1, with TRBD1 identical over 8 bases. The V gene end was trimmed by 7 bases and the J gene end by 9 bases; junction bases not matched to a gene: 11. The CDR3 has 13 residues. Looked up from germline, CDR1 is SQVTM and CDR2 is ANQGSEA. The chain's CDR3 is CSAGQGGDTEQFF. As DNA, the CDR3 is TGCAGCGCCGGACAGGGTGGGGACACTGAGCAGTTCTTC.

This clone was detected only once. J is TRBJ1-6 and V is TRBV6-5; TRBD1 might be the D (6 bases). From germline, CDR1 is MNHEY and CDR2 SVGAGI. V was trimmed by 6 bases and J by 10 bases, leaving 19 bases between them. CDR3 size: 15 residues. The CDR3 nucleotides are TGTGCCAGCAGCAGAAAAGCAGGGGTGGTGTCACCCCTCCACTTT. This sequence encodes CASSRKAGVVSPLHF.

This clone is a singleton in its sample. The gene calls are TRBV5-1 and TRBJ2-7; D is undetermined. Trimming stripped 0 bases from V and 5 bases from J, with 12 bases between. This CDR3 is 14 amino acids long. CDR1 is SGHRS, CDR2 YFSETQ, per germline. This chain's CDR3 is CASSLEASEHEQYF. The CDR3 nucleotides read TGCGCCAGCAGCTTGGAGGCTAGTGAGCACGAGCAGTACTTC.

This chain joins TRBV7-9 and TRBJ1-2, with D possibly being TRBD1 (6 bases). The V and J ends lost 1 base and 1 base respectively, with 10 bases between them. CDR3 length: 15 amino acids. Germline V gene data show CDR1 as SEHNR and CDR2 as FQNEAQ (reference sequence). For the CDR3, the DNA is TGTGCCAGCAGCTTAGGGACAGATTTTAACTATGGCTACACCTTC. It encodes CASSLGTDFNYGYTF.

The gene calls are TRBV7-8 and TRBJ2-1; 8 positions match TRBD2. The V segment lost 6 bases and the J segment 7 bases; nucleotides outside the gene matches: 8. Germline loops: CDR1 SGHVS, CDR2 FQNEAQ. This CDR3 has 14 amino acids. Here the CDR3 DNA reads TGTGCCAGCAGACCCGGGGGGGCCAGGAATGAGCAGTTCTTC. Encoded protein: CASRPGGARNEQFF.

In nucleotides, the CDR3 is TGTGCCAGCAGCTTCAATGACAGGGAAATCGCTGAGCAGTTCTTC. Encoded protein: CASSFNDREIAEQFF. V usage is TRBV7-9 and J usage is TRBJ2-1; 7 bases align to TRBD1. The V and J ends lost 3 bases and 9 bases, in that order; junction bases with no gene match: 11. Germline V gives CDR1 SEHNR, CDR2 FQNEAQ (reference sequence). The CDR3 has 15 residues. Together with reference TRBV7-9 and TRBJ2-1, the CDR3 gives the full variable domain: DTGVSQNPRHKITKRGQNVTFRCDPISEHNRLYWYRQTLGQGPEFLTYFQNEAQLEKSRLLSDRFSAERPKGSFSTLEIQRTEQGDSAMYLCASSFNDREIAEQFFGPGTRLTVL.

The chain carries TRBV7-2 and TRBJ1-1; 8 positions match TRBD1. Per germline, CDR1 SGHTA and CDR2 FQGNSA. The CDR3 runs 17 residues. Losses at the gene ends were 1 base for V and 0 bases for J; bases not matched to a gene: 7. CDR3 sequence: CASSLVGTGLMNTEAFF. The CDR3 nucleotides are TGTGCCAGCAGCTTAGTAGGGACAGGACTCATGAACACTGAAGCTTTCTTT.

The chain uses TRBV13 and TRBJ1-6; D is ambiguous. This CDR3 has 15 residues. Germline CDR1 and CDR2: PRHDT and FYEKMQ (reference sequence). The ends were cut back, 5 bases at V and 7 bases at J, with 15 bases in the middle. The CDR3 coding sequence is TGTGCCAGCAGCCCCTTCGAGGGTTTGAATTCACCCCTCCACTTT. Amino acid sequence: CASSPFEGLNSPLHF.

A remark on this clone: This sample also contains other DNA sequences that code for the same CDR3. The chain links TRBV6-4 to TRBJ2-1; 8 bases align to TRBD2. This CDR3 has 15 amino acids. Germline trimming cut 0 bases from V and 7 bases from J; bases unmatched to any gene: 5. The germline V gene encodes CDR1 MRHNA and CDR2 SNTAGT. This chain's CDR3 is CASSDSSGGGNEQFF. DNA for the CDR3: TGTGCCAGCAGTGACTCAAGCGGGGGAGGGAATGAGCAGTTCTTC.